The 10 T cell receptor beta chains given below trace back to one sample, sequenced in a study of human T cells and chemical hapten exposure. TCRdb reprocessed the RACE reads with MiXCR, giving one entry per CDR3 protein. The sample includes some 250,000 distinct CDR3 sequences, approximately 7.5% seen only once; the top ten take 1.2%. Time point denoted: pre-sensitization, week 0. Treatment: therapeutic diphenylcyclopropenone sensitization with weekly scalp DPC. Material: whole blood, obtained in connection with sensitization to the hapten diphenylcyclopropenone (DPC). The source of these receptors is a man aged 18 to 30 with alopecia areata. Some clones in this sample may be carry-over from other donors' samples.

The gene calls are TRBV15 and TRBJ1-1; no definite D call. Germline lookup yields CDR1 LNHNV and CDR2 YYDKDF (reference sequence). This CDR3 comprises 14 residues. Trimming shortened V by 1 base and J by 5 bases, and 11 bases separated the two germline ends. CDR3 amino acids: CATSRVDGETEAFF. The CDR3 nucleotides are TGTGCCACCAGCAGAGTTGACGGAGAGACTGAAGCTTTCTTT.

This clonotype was seen a few times. The V and J genes are TRBV4-2 and TRBJ2-2, with 9 bases matching TRBD1. The CDR3 runs to 17 residues. Germline trimming cut 4 bases from V and 5 bases from J; bases unmatched to any gene: 11. CDR1 LGHNA and CDR2 YNFKEQ come from the germline V gene. The CDR3, as DNA: TGTGCCAGCAGCCGAATACAGGGGGCGCTTAATACCGGGGAGCTGTTTTTT. Amino acids: CASSRIQGALNTGELFF.

This chain connects TRBV11-2 to TRBJ2-2, with 9 nucleotides matching TRBD1. Germline CDR1 and CDR2: SGHAT and FQNNGV. V was clipped by 3 bases and J by 4 bases; unmatched bases: 3. This CDR3 has 15 residues. CDR3 sequence reads: CASSFSGQGTGELFF. For the CDR3, the DNA is TGTGCCAGCAGCTTTTCGGGACAGGGCACCGGGGAGCTGTTTTTT.

There are a few counts of this clonotype. Germline and junction disagree at one end, which may indicate a read error. The genes are TRBV11-2 and TRBJ2-3; D is unresolved. Germline assignment: CDR1 SGHAT and CDR2 FQNNGV. CDR3 size: 10 residues. The CDR3 coding sequence is TGTGCCAGCAGCAGAGATACGCAGTATTTT. It codes for CASSRDTQYF.

The rearrangement joins TRBV7-2 to TRBJ1-2; possibly TRBD1 for D (5 bases). V lost 3 bases, J lost 8 bases, and 13 bases lay in between. This CDR3 is built from 13 residues. Germline V CDR1 and CDR2: SGHTA, FQGNSA. CDR3 protein: CASSFDGGDGYTF. As DNA, the CDR3 is TGTGCCAGCAGCTTTGACGGGGGTGACGGCTACACCTTC.

This clonotype has ten or more counts. The V call is TRBV7-9, the J call TRBJ2-1; 9 nucleotides agree with TRBD2. Germline V gene lookup returns CDR1 SEHNR and CDR2 FQNEAQ (reference sequence). The CDR3 sequence is 16 residues long. V was pared by 6 bases and J by 8 bases, with 14 bases of the junction left unmatched. CDR3 sequence reads: CASRLSSGTSNHEQFF. In DNA, the CDR3 is TGTGCCAGCAGGTTATCCTCCGGGACTAGCAACCATGAGCAGTTCTTC.

The chain combines TRBV28 with TRBJ1-1; 10 bases agree with TRBD1. The CDR3 spans 15 residues. V dropped 3 bases and J dropped 6; count of bases not matched to a gene: 7. The germline V gene encodes CDR1 MDHEN and CDR2 SYDVKM. The CDR3 protein is CASSLRGQGLSEAFF. Written as DNA, the CDR3 is TGTGCCAGCAGTTTGAGGGGACAGGGGCTTTCTGAAGCTTTCTTT.

V and J are TRBV6-5 and TRBJ2-5; 8 bases match TRBD1. Germline values: CDR1 MNHEY, CDR2 SVGAGI. The CDR3 extends over 15 amino acids. Trimming removed 2 bases from V and 4 bases from J; junction bases left unmatched: 6. CDR3 nucleotide sequence: TGTGCCAGCAGTTACACAGGGACAGGCCCAGAGACCCAGTACTTC. Its protein is CASSYTGTGPETQYF.

The chain uses TRBV5-1 and TRBJ1-4; tentatively, D is TRBD1 (6 bases). The V gene lost 5 bases and the J gene lost 8 bases, with 19 bases spanning the gap. The CDR3 contains 15 residues. Germline values: CDR1 SGHRS, CDR2 YFSETQ. CDR3 in DNA: TGCGCCAGCAGTGCCGTAGCGGGGGCATCAGAAAAACTGTTTTTT. Amino acid sequence: CASSAVAGASEKLFF.

This clonotype was observed a few times. The V call is TRBV6-2 or TRBV6-3, the J call TRBJ1-2; tentatively, D is TRBD1 (5 bases). The V end lost 2 bases, the J end lost 5 bases, and 12 bases lay between the germline ends. This CDR3 has 14 amino acids. The germline gives CDR1 MNHEY, CDR2 SVGEGT. Here the CDR3 DNA reads TGTGCCAGCAGTTACGGCAGGGCGGCATATGGCTACACCTTC. Translated, it gives CASSYGRAAYGYTF.